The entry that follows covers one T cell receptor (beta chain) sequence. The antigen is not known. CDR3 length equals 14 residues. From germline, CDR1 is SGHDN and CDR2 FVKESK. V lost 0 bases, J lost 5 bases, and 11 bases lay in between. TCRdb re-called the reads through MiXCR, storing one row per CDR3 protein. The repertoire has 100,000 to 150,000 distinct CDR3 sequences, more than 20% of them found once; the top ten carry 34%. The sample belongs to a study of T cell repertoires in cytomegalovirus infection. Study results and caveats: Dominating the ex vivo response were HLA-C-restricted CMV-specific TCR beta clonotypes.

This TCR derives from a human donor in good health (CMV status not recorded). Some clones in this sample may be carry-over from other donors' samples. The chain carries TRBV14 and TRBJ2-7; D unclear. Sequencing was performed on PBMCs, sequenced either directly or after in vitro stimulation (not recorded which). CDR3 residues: CASSQDPLTNEQYF. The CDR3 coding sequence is TGTGCCAGCAGCCAAGATCCCTTGACGAACGAGCAGTACTTC.